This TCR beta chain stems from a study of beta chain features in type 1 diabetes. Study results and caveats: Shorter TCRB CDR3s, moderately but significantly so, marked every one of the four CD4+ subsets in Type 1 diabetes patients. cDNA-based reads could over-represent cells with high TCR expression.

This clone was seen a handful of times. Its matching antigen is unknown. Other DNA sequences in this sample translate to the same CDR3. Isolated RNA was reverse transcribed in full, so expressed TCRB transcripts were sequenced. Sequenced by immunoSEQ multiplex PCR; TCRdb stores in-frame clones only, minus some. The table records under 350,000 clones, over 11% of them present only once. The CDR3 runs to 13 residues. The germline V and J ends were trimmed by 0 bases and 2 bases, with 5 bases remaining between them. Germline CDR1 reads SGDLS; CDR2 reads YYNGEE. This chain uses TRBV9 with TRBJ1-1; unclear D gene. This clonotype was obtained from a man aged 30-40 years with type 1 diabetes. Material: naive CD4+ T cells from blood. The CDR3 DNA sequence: TGTGCCAGCAGCGTAGCAGGAAACACTGAAGCTTTCTTT. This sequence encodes CASSVAGNTEAFF.